This T cell receptor (beta chain) was sequenced in a study of blood T cells in healthy people across ages. Study-level results: Correlation between TCR beta diversity and naive T cell percentage was strong.

Details on this clonotype: The antigen remains unidentified.

Germline V gives CDR1 SEHNR, CDR2 FQNEAQ (reference sequence). The germline V and J ends were trimmed by 5 bases and 9 bases, with 17 bases remaining between them. The CDR3 is made up of 15 amino acids. A sample-barcoded 5' primer and a J-beta primer mix were used in a second PCR of roughly 6 to 12 cycles. Every individual sample yielded 3 million or more paired-end reads (each containing CDR3). TCRdb reprocessed the 5' RACE reads via MiXCR and lists one record per CDR3 protein. The sample lists over a million distinct CDR3 sequences, almost 25% seen once, with around 0.7% in the top ten. These sequences were also reported in another study, on T cells of mothers and their children. Per that paper: Each donor was one of three healthy Caucasian mothers or one of their six children. Reverse transcription into cDNA received all extracted RNA, at roughly 1.6 ug per 15 ul.

The source is a girl aged 2-9 years in good health. The chain combines TRBV7-9 with TRBJ1-6; the D is unclear. The sample was blood. CDR3 residues: CASSITMVGISPLHF. The CDR3 coding sequence is TGTGCCAGCAGCATTACAATGGTTGGGATTTCACCCCTCCACTTT.